This passage covers 17 T cell receptor beta chains from one sample sequenced in a study of T-cell reconstitution after alpha-beta-depleted transplantation in children. The TCRbeta library was prepared with unique molecular identifiers. In TCRdb, the PCR reads were re-called with MiXCR into one record per CDR3 protein. This sample yields a few hundred thousand distinct CDR3 sequences, of which 9.5% to 15% are seen a single time; 5% to 6% belongs to the top ten. The sample consisted of PBMCs from the stem cell graft donor, taken from the stem cell graft. The receptors originated from a human donor who donated a stem cell graft to a child with combined immunodeficiency.

This clonotype turned up a few times. V and J are TRBV30 and TRBJ1-1; D gene unclear. The CDR3 totals 12 residues. The V gene's germline CDR1 is GTSNPN and CDR2 SVGIG (reference sequence). V lost 5 bases to trimming and J lost 5 bases, with 12 bases between them. The CDR3 sequence is CAWGRMETEAFF. The CDR3 DNA reads as TGTGCCTGGGGGAGAATGGAGACTGAAGCTTTCTTT.

The V and J genes are TRBV7-9 and TRBJ2-7; no clear D. Germline V CDR1 and CDR2: SEHNR, FQNEAQ (reference sequence). The germline V and J ends were trimmed by 5 bases and 4 bases, with 9 bases remaining between them. This CDR3 has 12 residues. CDR3 residues: CASSRFSYEQYF. CDR3 in DNA: TGTGCCAGCAGCCGGTTCTCGTACGAGCAGTACTTC.

In this sample, this clonotype turned up a few times. The V and J genes are TRBV7-9 and TRBJ2-7; D perhaps matches TRBD2 (6 bases). The CDR3 consists of 14 residues. V lost 7 bases and J 0 bases, leaving 13 bases between the germline ends. The germline V gene has CDR1 SEHNR and CDR2 FQNEAQ (reference sequence). The CDR3, as DNA: TGTGCCAGCATAAAAGAGGACTACTCCTACGAGCAGTACTTC. It encodes CASIKEDYSYEQYF.

The gene calls are TRBV30 and TRBJ2-1; no definite D call. V shed 1 base and J shed 2 bases, with 12 bases lying between them. Germline loops: CDR1 GTSNPN, CDR2 SVGIG (reference sequence). The CDR3 contains 15 residues. The CDR3 DNA reads as TGTGCCTGGAGTGGCGAAGGACCAACCTACAATGAGCAGTTCTTC. This gives the protein CAWSGEGPTYNEQFF.

CDR3 sequence (DNA): TGTCCCCGAGGGGACGAGCAGTACTTC. Translation gives CPRGDEQYF. This chain links TRBV5-5 with TRBJ2-7; D is tentatively TRBD1 or TRBD2 (5 bases each). Per the germline V gene, CDR1 is SGHKS and CDR2 is YYEKEE (reference sequence). The CDR3 is made up of 9 amino acids.

This clonotype came up a few times. The rearrangement links TRBV6-1 to TRBJ2-4; a weak D match, TRBD2 (5 bases). The CDR3 is made up of 15 amino acids. Germline V gene lookup returns CDR1 MNHNS and CDR2 SASEGT. Trimming shortened V by 3 bases and J by 6 bases, and 15 bases separated the two germline ends. CDR3 DNA sequence: TGTGCCAGCAGTGACCGACTTGGAGCGGTAAACATTCAGTACTTC. It encodes CASSDRLGAVNIQYF.

Only a few counts were recorded for this clonotype. The chain uses TRBV27 and TRBJ2-5; 8 bases map to TRBD1. The CDR3 contains 12 residues. Germline V gene lookup returns CDR1 MNHEY and CDR2 SMNVEV (reference sequence). J lost 5 bases, V lost 7 bases, and 3 bases had no gene match. The CDR3 DNA is TGTGCCAGCACAGACAGGGGTGAGACCCAGTACTTC. This translates into CASTDRGETQYF.

This clonotype appeared a few times. CDR3 sequence reads: CASSLGIAGGGEQYF. The CDR3 region has the DNA TGCGCCAGCAGCCTCGGAATAGCGGGAGGGGGCGAGCAGTACTTC. The rearrangement uses TRBV5-1 and TRBJ2-7; TRBD2 agrees at 11 bases. This CDR3 is 15 amino acids long. Per the germline V gene, CDR1 is SGHRS and CDR2 is YFSETQ. V gave up 4 bases and J gave up 6 bases; unmatched junction bases: 9.

In this sample, this clonotype turned up many times. V is TRBV5-6 and J is TRBJ2-1, with D unresolved. Germline V gene lookup returns CDR1 SGHDT and CDR2 YYEEEE. The CDR3 is 13 amino acids. Trimming stripped 0 bases from V and 4 bases from J, with 5 bases between. The CDR3 protein is CASSLEIYNEQFF. The CDR3 DNA sequence: TGTGCCAGCAGCTTGGAAATTTACAATGAGCAGTTCTTC.

This clonotype was picked up many times. This chain links TRBV7-9 with TRBJ2-7; D may be TRBD2 (6 bases). Germline V CDR1 and CDR2: SEHNR, FQNEAQ (reference sequence). With 7 bases removed from V and 4 bases from J, the gap between germline ends came to 11 bases. This CDR3 contains 12 residues. The CDR3 sequence: CASNIGGYEQYF. CDR3 in DNA: TGTGCCAGCAACATCGGAGGGTACGAGCAGTACTTC.

This clonotype has at least ten counts. The chain recombines TRBV12-3 or TRBV12-4 with TRBJ2-1, with D tentatively TRBD1 or TRBD2 (5 bases each). V shed 7 bases and J shed 9 bases, with 19 bases lying between them. The CDR3 has 14 amino acids. CDR3 amino acids: CASIERGAGGEQFF. In DNA form, the CDR3 reads TGTGCCAGCATTGAACGGGGCGCAGGTGGTGAGCAGTTCTTC.

This clonotype was seen more than once but under ten times. The CDR3 protein is CASGRDRDTEAFF. CDR3 in DNA: TGTGCCAGCGGTCGTGACAGGGACACTGAAGCTTTCTTT. V and J are TRBV6-2 or TRBV6-3 and TRBJ1-1, with 7 bases lining up with TRBD1. The CDR3 consists of 13 residues. With 8 bases clipped from V and 3 bases from J, the junction kept 6 bases outside the gene matches. Looked up from germline, CDR1 is MNHEY and CDR2 is SVGEGT.

This clonotype was observed a few times. The rearrangement joins TRBV11-2 to TRBJ2-1; perhaps TRBD2 as D (5 bases). The ends were cut back, 0 bases at V and 4 bases at J, with 13 bases in the middle. Germline V gene lookup returns CDR1 SGHAT and CDR2 FQNNGV. The CDR3 is 16 residues long. The CDR3 sequence is CASSLDLGEPYNEQFF. The CDR3 nucleotides read TGTGCCAGCAGCTTAGATTTGGGAGAGCCTTACAATGAGCAGTTCTTC.

This clonotype was counted a few times. The J gene is TRBJ2-1, the V gene TRBV19; D remains ambiguous. Germline-derived CDR1 and CDR2 are LNHDA and SQIVND (reference sequence). With 3 bases removed from V and 9 bases from J, the gap between germline ends came to 15 bases. The length of the CDR3 is 14 residues. In DNA, the CDR3 is TGTGCCAGTAGTATCCCCGTTCCCACCTCTGAGCAGTTCTTC. Translation gives CASSIPVPTSEQFF.

This clonotype turned up a few times. The genes are TRBV12-3 or TRBV12-4 and TRBJ1-5, with D maybe TRBD1 (5 bases). V dropped 8 bases and J dropped 5 bases, with 13 bases sitting between them. The CDR3 has 13 residues. CDR3 sequence reads: CASGGRGDQPQHF. The CDR3 bases are TGTGCCAGCGGGGGGAGAGGGGATCAGCCCCAGCATTTT.

This clonotype was seen a handful of times. The chain uses TRBV20-1 and TRBJ2-1, with 12 bases identical to TRBD2. The CDR3 runs 13 residues. V trimming: 5 bases; J trimming: 6 bases; junction bases outside the gene matches: 2. Germline assignment: CDR1 DFQATT and CDR2 SNEGSKA (reference sequence). CDR3 in amino acids: CSAGGLAGNEQFF. CDR3 nucleotides: TGCAGTGCTGGGGGACTAGCGGGCAATGAGCAGTTCTTC.

This sequence joins TRBV15 and TRBJ2-7; 7 bases match TRBD1. The length of the CDR3 is 15 residues. CDR1 and CDR2 (germline): LNHNV, YYDKDF (reference sequence). After removal of 3 bases from V and 0 bases from J, the junction contained 5 bases not matched to a gene. The CDR3 nucleotides read TGTGCCACCAGCAGGCCCTGGGACAGCTCCTACGAGCAGTACTTC. Encoded protein: CATSRPWDSSYEQYF.